This passage covers 12 T cell receptor beta chains from one sample sequenced in a study of cytomegalovirus exposure and HLA in healthy donors. Amplification used 60 Vbeta primers and 13 Jbeta primers. The data were produced by immunoSEQ multiplex PCR, yet TCRdb's version contains in-frame clones alone and is incomplete. The sample yields 150,000 to 200,000 clones, approximately 85% seen once. Material: PBMCs. The receptor set was obtained from a young man in good health and CMV-seropositive.

This clone was seen a handful of times. The V call is TRBV7-9, the J call TRBJ1-5, with D maybe TRBD1 (6 bases). Germline-derived CDR1 and CDR2 are SEHNR and FQNEAQ (reference sequence). The CDR3 totals 14 residues. V was trimmed by 5 bases and J by 1 base, leaving 9 bases between them. CDR3 in amino acids: CASSRGQSNQPQHF. The CDR3 DNA sequence: TGTGCCAGCAGCCGCGGACAGAGCAATCAGCCCCAGCATTTT.

The chain uses TRBV18 and TRBJ2-1; TRBD2 agrees at 12 bases. There are 16 residues in the CDR3. Germline values: CDR1 KGHSH, CDR2 LQKENI. V shed 3 bases and J 8 bases; nucleotides not matched to a gene: 8. The CDR3 DNA follows: TGTGCCAGCTCACCTCCCCCTAGCGGGGGGGCCTATGAGCAGTTCTTC. Translated: CASSPPPSGGAYEQFF.

The chain combines TRBV5-1 with TRBJ2-2; the D is unclear. The CDR3 totals 15 residues. Germline V gene sequence: CDR1 SGHRS, CDR2 YFSETQ. Trimming stripped 0 bases from V and 2 bases from J, with 8 bases between. This CDR3 is CASSLAGSNTGELFF. The CDR3 DNA reads as TGCGCCAGCAGCTTGGCCGGGTCAAACACCGGGGAGCTGTTTTTT.

This chain links TRBV9 with TRBJ2-2; D remains unclear. The V end lost 4 bases, the J end lost 6 bases, and 7 bases lay between the germline ends. CDR3 length: 12 residues. Germline CDR1 SGDLS, CDR2 YYNGEE. CDR3 DNA: TGTGCCAGCAGCCATCCCCCCGGGGAGCTGTTTTTT. Residues: CASSHPPGELFF.

The chain uses TRBV5-1 and TRBJ2-7; 9 bases agree with TRBD1. V shed 3 bases, J shed 0 bases, and the junction held 7 bases outside the gene matches. This CDR3 comprises 16 residues. CDR1 is SGHRS and CDR2 is YFSETQ in the germline V gene. The CDR3 is CASSSGTGQVSYEQYF. For the CDR3, the DNA is TGCGCCAGCAGCTCCGGGACAGGGCAAGTCTCCTACGAGCAGTACTTC.

The chain joins TRBV6-1 to TRBJ1-1; weak D call: TRBD1 (5 bases). The CDR3 sequence is 12 residues long. The germline gives CDR1 MNHNS, CDR2 SASEGT. V was pared by 6 bases and J by 7 bases, with 12 bases between. CDR3 coding DNA: TGTGCCAGCAGGCAGGGTGGCCGTGAAGCTTTCTTT. Translated, it gives CASRQGGREAFF.

For the CDR3, the DNA is TGCAGCGTTATAGTGGCCGGGACACTCAATCAGCCCCAGCATTTT. Translation: CSVIVAGTLNQPQHF. The chain uses TRBV29-1 and TRBJ1-5, with D tentatively TRBD1 (6 bases). V lost 5 bases to trimming and J lost 3 bases, with 17 bases between them. Germline lookup yields CDR1 SQVTM and CDR2 ANQGSEA. This CDR3 is 15 amino acids long. The full variable domain, in which reference TRBV29-1 and TRBJ1-5 provide the parts outside the CDR3, is SAVISQKPSRDICQRGTSLTIQCQVDSQVTMMFWYRQQPGQSLTLIATANQGSEATYESGFVIDKFPISRPNLTFSTLTVSNMSPEDSSIYLCSVIVAGTLNQPQHFGDGTRLSIL.

The chain uses TRBV6-5 and TRBJ1-1; the D gene is possibly TRBD1 (5 bases). The CDR3 sequence is 15 residues long. CDR1 and CDR2 from the germline V gene are MNHEY and SVGAGI. V was pared by 7 bases and J by 1 base, with 16 bases between. CDR3 DNA sequence: TGTGCCAGCAACATACGGATTACAGGGAACACTGAAGCTTTCTTT. Protein product: CASNIRITGNTEAFF.

J is TRBJ1-6 and V is TRBV14; 8 bases agree with TRBD1. Trimming removed 4 bases from V and 7 bases from J; junction bases left unmatched: 6. There are 15 residues in the CDR3. CDR1 and CDR2 (germline): SGHDN, FVKESK. The CDR3 loop reads CASSLAGTGNSPLHF. The CDR3 DNA reads as TGTGCCAGCAGCCTAGCCGGGACAGGCAATTCACCCCTCCACTTT.

The J gene is TRBJ2-3, the V gene TRBV4-3, with D possibly being TRBD1 (5 bases). This CDR3 region has 17 residues. Germline V lookup: CDR1 LGHNA, CDR2 YSLEER. The V end was cut by 4 bases, the J end by 3 bases, with 20 bases between. CDR3 nucleotide sequence: TGCGCCAGCAGCCGCGGACAAGGGTCTCCTGGGACAGATACGCAGTATTTT. Translating gives CASSRGQGSPGTDTQYF.

This sequence joins TRBV11-3 and TRBJ2-3, with D unclear. The germline CDR1 and CDR2 sequences are SGHNT and YENEEA. The CDR3 runs to 12 residues. Trimming removed 1 base at V and 5 bases at J, with 4 bases between. This CDR3 reads CASSLGVDTQYF. For the CDR3, the DNA is TGTGCCAGCAGCTTAGGAGTAGATACGCAGTATTTT.

This clone was seen a single time. The genes are TRBV6-5 and TRBJ1-2; the D gene is possibly TRBD1 (6 bases). From germline, CDR1 is MNHEY and CDR2 SVGAGI. The germline V and J ends were trimmed by 6 bases and 3 bases, with 17 bases remaining between them. This CDR3 is built from 15 residues. CDR3 region: CASSTPKGGDYGYTF. The CDR3 DNA reads as TGTGCCAGCAGCACCCCTAAAGGGGGAGACTATGGCTACACCTTC.